This T cell receptor (beta chain) was sequenced during a study of blood T cell repertoires in COVID-19. About the study: Samples representing acute and convalescent COVID-19 were sourced from the United States, Italy and Spain. In each case, the material was cDNA or gDNA derived from T cells, B-cell-depleted T cells, or PBMCs.

Original handling: Reference gene primer amplification gave nucleated cell count estimates. Only in-frame clones appear in the TCRdb table, and some are missing; sequencing was by immunoSEQ multiplex PCR. The V and J calls and the clone size are those of that table, but D and trimming were determined from the DNA. The sample holds a few hundred thousand clones, around 87% seen once. This CDR3 comprises 15 residues. Trimming cost V 4 bases and J 2 bases; bases outside gene matches: 6. CDR1 MNHEY and CDR2 SVGEGT come from the germline V gene. This clone was seen once. Sequences were obtained from peripheral blood. The sequence came from a woman aged 45-65 years who had recovered from COVID-19. The gene calls are TRBV6-2 or TRBV6-3 and TRBJ2-7, with TRBD1 matching over 9 bases. CDR3 sequence (DNA): TGTGCCAGCAGTTCCCCCGGACAGGGGACCTACGAGCAGTACTTC. This sequence encodes CASSSPGQGTYEQYF.